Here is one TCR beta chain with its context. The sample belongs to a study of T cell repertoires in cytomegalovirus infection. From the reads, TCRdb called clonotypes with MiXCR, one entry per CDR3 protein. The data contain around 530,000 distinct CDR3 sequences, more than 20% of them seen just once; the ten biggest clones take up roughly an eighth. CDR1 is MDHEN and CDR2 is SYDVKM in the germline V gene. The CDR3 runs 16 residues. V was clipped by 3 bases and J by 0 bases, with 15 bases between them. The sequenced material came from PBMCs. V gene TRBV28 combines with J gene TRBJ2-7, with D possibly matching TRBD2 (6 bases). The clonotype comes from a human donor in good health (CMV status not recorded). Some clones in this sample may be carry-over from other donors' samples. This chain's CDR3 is CASSFTPGVGSYEQYF. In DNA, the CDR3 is TGTGCCAGCAGTTTCACACCGGGGGTAGGCTCCTACGAGCAGTACTTC.